Presented here are 6 T cell receptor beta chains from one specimen sequenced in a study of T cell clones after liver transplantation (dated by TCRdb to about 2019). The method was the immunoSEQ multiplex PCR assay. TCRdb holds this immuneACCESS table with in-frame rearrangements only. Some clones are missing; in checked studies, unresolved V genes explain under half, and the rest has no known cause. This sample lists 93,000 or so clones; around 80% were detected once. The ten largest make up about 2.6% of the sample. The material was CD4+ T cells from blood, obtained roughly 50 months after liver transplant. Receptor source: a human patient who received a liver transplant. Some T cells seen after a transplant may have their origin in the graft donor.

The chain links TRBV19 to TRBJ2-1; TRBD2 aligns across 8 bases. The germline V gene encodes CDR1 LNHDA and CDR2 SQIVND (reference sequence). The CDR3 is made up of 15 amino acids. J lost 5 bases, V lost 4 bases, and 7 bases had no gene match. The CDR3 loop is CASSTSGSLNNEQFF. The CDR3 nucleotides read TGTGCCAGTAGTACGAGCGGGAGCTTGAACAATGAGCAGTTCTTC.

This clone was found a few times. The V and J genes are TRBV5-6 and TRBJ1-2; D is unresolved. Between the trimmed V and J ends, which lost 5 bases and 8 bases, there was a span of 25 bases. The CDR3 length is 16 residues. Germline lookup yields CDR1 SGHDT and CDR2 YYEEEE. The CDR3 protein is CASRPWASLYVGGYTF. The CDR3 DNA sequence: TGTGCCAGCAGGCCATGGGCTTCCCTTTATGTAGGAGGCTACACCTTC. The complete variable domain, with remaining parts taken from reference TRBV5-6 and TRBJ1-2, reads DAGVTQSPTHLIKTRGQQVTLRCSPKSGHDTVSWYQQALGQGPQFIFQYYEEEERQRGNFPDRFSGHQFPNYSSELNVNALLLGDSALYLCASRPWASLYVGGYTFGSGTRLTVV.

The chain recombines TRBV7-9 with TRBJ2-5; tentatively, D is TRBD2 (6 bases). Trimming left V 3 bases short and J 5 bases short, with 10 bases between. The germline gives CDR1 SEHNR, CDR2 FQNEAQ (reference sequence). The CDR3 spans 13 residues. The CDR3 loop reads CASSFGRDETQYF. DNA of the CDR3: TGTGCCAGCAGCTTCGGGCGGGATGAGACCCAGTACTTC.

This CDR3 reads CASDRTASSYNEQFF. The DNA for the CDR3 is TGTGCCAGTGATCGGACAGCGAGCTCCTACAATGAGCAGTTCTTC. The genes are TRBV19 and TRBJ2-1, with D perhaps matching TRBD1 (6 bases). The germline CDR1 and CDR2 sequences are LNHDA and SQIVND (reference sequence). CDR3 length: 15 amino acids. Trimming left V 8 bases short and J 0 bases short, with 14 bases between.

This CDR3 reads CASSLSSGGTEAFF. DNA of the CDR3: TGTGCCAGCAGTTTAAGTTCAGGGGGCACTGAAGCTTTCTTT. The chain uses TRBV28 and TRBJ1-1, with 7 bases that match TRBD1. Germline CDR1 and CDR2: MDHEN and SYDVKM. V trimming: 2 bases; J trimming: 4 bases; junction bases outside the gene matches: 4. This CDR3 comprises 14 residues.

There are a few counts of this clone. The V gene is TRBV19, the J gene TRBJ2-7; the match to TRBD2 covers 9 bases. In germline, CDR1 is LNHDA, CDR2 SQIVND (reference sequence). The junction had 6 bases not matched to a gene; V was cut back by 4 bases and J by 2 bases. The CDR3 covers 15 residues. The CDR3 region is CASSRSSGKTYEQYF. The CDR3 nucleotides read TGTGCCAGTAGTAGATCTAGCGGGAAGACCTACGAGCAGTACTTC.